The rows below give T cell receptor beta chains drawn from one sample of a study of blood T cell repertoires in COVID-19. Some clones are missing from TCRdb's copy, which holds only in-frame ones; the method was immunoSEQ multiplex PCR. Of roughly 150,000 clones in the sample, roughly 80% were seen once. Sequences were obtained from PBMCs or T cells enriched from blood (not recorded which). The receptor source for this set is a woman in her 40s with acute COVID-19. Each CDR3 is given with its conserved first and last residue. D genes are given only for firm matches. For some rows the clone size is stated as once, few or many, or as a class when expanded; others skip it.

>TRBJ2-2|.|14|TRBV3-1/TRBV3-2|TRBD1
CASRTGTYTGELFF
TGTGCCAGCAGGACAGGGACATACACCGGGGAGCTGTTTTTT
>TRBJ1-2|.|15|TRBV4-1|TRBD1
CASSQEDRAWNSYTF
TGCGCCAGCAGCCAAGAGGACAGGGCTTGGAATAGCTACACCTTC
>TRBJ2-2|.|15|TRBV5-8|TRBD2
CASSFSGLNTGELFF
TGTGCCAGCAGCTTTAGCGGGTTGAACACCGGGGAGCTGTTTTTT
>TRBJ1-5|.|15|TRBV2|.
CASKNGGYGNQPQHF
TGTGCCAGCAAAAACGGGGGGTACGGCAATCAGCCCCAGCATTTT
>TRBJ1-2|.|12|TRBV6-2/TRBV6-3|.
CASSDRFYGYTF
TGTGCCAGCAGTGACAGATTCTATGGCTACACCTTC
>TRBJ1-1|.|16|TRBV27|.
CASRRTPGGMNTEAFF
TGTGCCAGCAGGCGGACCCCGGGGGGTATGAACACTGAAGCTTTCTTT
>TRBJ2-7|.|15|TRBV5-4|TRBD1
CASSPAGTGYDEQYF
TGTGCCAGCAGCCCTGCCGGGACAGGGTATGATGAGCAGTACTTC
>TRBJ2-2|.|16|TRBV7-6|TRBD1
CASNRWDRETPGELFF
TGTGCCAGCAACCGATGGGACAGGGAGACCCCTGGGGAGCTGTTTTTT
>TRBJ1-5|.|14|TRBV4-2|.
CASSHSQGGQPQHF
TGTGCCAGCAGCCACTCACAGGGCGGGCAGCCCCAGCATTTT
>TRBJ1-2|few|14|TRBV7-9|.
CASSSTGESMGYTF
TGTGCCAGCAGCTCGACGGGGGAAAGTATGGGCTACACCTTC
>TRBJ1-2|.|13|TRBV28|.
CASSLSGSHGYTF
TGTGCCAGCAGTTTATCAGGGTCCCATGGCTACACCTTC
>TRBJ2-5|.|16|TRBV25-1|TRBD1
CASGRRDRGGSETQYF
TGTGCCAGCGGGAGGCGGGACAGGGGCGGCAGCGAGACCCAGTACTTC
>TRBJ1-4|.|14|TRBV6-5|TRBD1
CASLETGGREKLFF
TGTGCCAGCCTTGAGACAGGGGGCCGAGAAAAACTGTTTTTT
>TRBJ1-2|.|14|TRBV7-2|.
CASSLLEPGGGYTF
TGTGCCAGCAGCTTATTGGAGCCTGGGGGCGGCTACACCTTC
>TRBJ1-1|.|14|TRBV5-1|TRBD1
CASSLEGQGTEAFF
TGCGCCAGCAGCTTGGAGGGACAGGGGACTGAAGCTTTCTTT
>TRBJ2-1|.|15|TRBV3-1/TRBV3-2|.
CASSLQGLTYNEQFF
TGTGCCAGCAGCCTACAGGGTCTCACCTACAATGAGCAGTTCTTC